Shown below are 20 T cell receptor beta chains from a single sample sequenced in a study of T cell responses to AZD1222 COVID-19 vaccine. Profiling relied on immunoSEQ multiplex PCR, and the TCRdb table lists in-frame clones only, not all of them. The sample records about 120,000 clones, around 87% being singletons. The sequencing used peripheral blood, collected on day 0 of AZD1222 vaccination. The receptors stem from an adult in good health.

The rearrangement links TRBV15 to TRBJ2-2; D unclear. The CDR3 covers 13 residues. Germline loops: CDR1 LNHNV, CDR2 YYDKDF (reference sequence). V was shortened by 1 base and J by 6 bases, with 6 bases between the two germline ends. CDR3 coding DNA: TGTGCCACCAGCAGAGTCGCCCCCGGGGAGCTGTTTTTT. Amino acid sequence: CATSRVAPGELFF. Full variable domain (rest looked up from reference TRBV15 and TRBJ2-2): DAMVIQNPRYQVTQFGKPVTLSCSQTLNHNVMYWYQQKSSQAPKLLFHYYDKDFNNEADTPDNFQSRRPNTSFCFLDIRSPGLGDTAMYLCATSRVAPGELFFGEGSRLTVL.

This chain links TRBV11-2 with TRBJ2-4; perhaps D is TRBD1 or TRBD2 (5 bases each). Trimming shortened V by 5 bases and J by 0 bases, and 11 bases separated the two germline ends. Germline V lookup: CDR1 SGHAT, CDR2 FQNNGV. The CDR3 sequence is 15 residues long. DNA for the CDR3: TGTGCCAGCAGCCCCGGGACCTTAGCCAAAAACATTCAGTACTTC. It yields the protein CASSPGTLAKNIQYF.

The chain joins TRBV19 to TRBJ2-7, with 8 positions matching TRBD2. J was trimmed by 2 bases and V by 2 bases; bases with no gene match: 5. The CDR3 sequence is 15 residues long. Germline V gives CDR1 LNHDA, CDR2 SQIVND (reference sequence). The CDR3 is CASSIKGSGTYEQYF. The CDR3 region has the DNA TGTGCCAGTAGTATAAAGGGTAGCGGGACCTACGAGCAGTACTTC.

A single count supports this clone. This sequence joins TRBV4-1 and TRBJ2-7; 8 bases fit TRBD2. Looked up from germline, CDR1 is MGHRA and CDR2 is YSYEKL. CDR3 length: 18 residues. The J segment lost 3 bases and the V segment lost 0 bases, leaving 13 bases of the junction unmatched. The CDR3 sequence is CASSQDPGSARGDYEQYF. DNA of the CDR3: TGCGCCAGCAGCCAAGATCCGGGCAGCGCGCGGGGGGACTACGAGCAGTACTTC.

This sequence joins TRBV7-8 and TRBJ2-7; D tentatively fits TRBD1 or TRBD2 (6 bases each). The CDR3 sequence is 21 residues long. CDR1 is SGHVS, CDR2 FQNEAQ, per germline. V dropped 6 bases and J dropped 1 base, with 34 bases sitting between them. The CDR3, as DNA: TGTGCCAGCAGGCTGGCTGCCCAGGGGTTCGTCGGACGCCGGGGGTCCTACGAGCAGTACTTC. Amino acids: CASRLAAQGFVGRRGSYEQYF.

This clone was counted between two and nine times. The J gene is TRBJ1-1, the V gene TRBV7-9; perhaps TRBD1 as D (6 bases). Trimming pared 2 bases from V and 9 bases from J, leaving 16 bases between. The germline CDR1 and CDR2 sequences are SEHNR and FQNEAQ (reference sequence). The CDR3 is made up of 14 amino acids. CDR3 loop: CASSLRGRGIQAFF. The CDR3 DNA reads as TGTGCCAGCAGCTTACGGGGCAGGGGAATTCAAGCTTTCTTT.

The genes are TRBV30 and TRBJ2-1, with 9 bases fitting TRBD1. V trimming: 3 bases; J trimming: 6 bases; junction bases outside the gene matches: 9. CDR1 is GTSNPN and CDR2 is SVGIG in the germline V gene (reference sequence). The CDR3 has 15 amino acids. CDR3 residues: CAWRRDRAPFNEQFF. In nucleotides, the CDR3 is TGTGCCTGGAGACGGGACAGGGCCCCTTTCAATGAGCAGTTCTTC.

V gene TRBV2 combines with J gene TRBJ1-4; 9 nucleotides agree with TRBD1. Germline V gives CDR1 SNHLY, CDR2 FYNNEI. Trimming removed 6 bases from V and 4 bases from J; junction bases left unmatched: 3. The CDR3 runs 14 residues. CDR3 region: CASRGTGNNEKLFF. The CDR3 DNA is TGTGCCAGCAGGGGGACAGGGAATAATGAAAAACTGTTTTTT.

The chain links TRBV4-1 to TRBJ1-3; 10 bases fit TRBD1. Germline V gene lookup returns CDR1 MGHRA and CDR2 YSYEKL. With 2 bases clipped from V and 3 bases from J, the junction kept 4 bases outside the gene matches. The CDR3 is made up of 16 amino acids. The CDR3 sequence: CASSQLDRGIGNTIYF. CDR3 DNA sequence: TGCGCCAGCAGCCAACTGGACAGGGGGATTGGAAACACCATATATTTT.

The V gene is TRBV18, the J gene TRBJ1-1; D possibly corresponds to TRBD1 (5 bases). In germline, CDR1 is KGHSH, CDR2 LQKENI. The CDR3 has 14 amino acids. The V end lost 4 bases, the J end lost 0 bases, and 9 bases lay between the germline ends. CDR3 bases: TGTGCCAGCTCACTCCAGGGATTGAACACTGAAGCTTTCTTT. It specifies CASSLQGLNTEAFF.

V and J are TRBV4-1 and TRBJ2-1, with 9 bases matching TRBD2. After removal of 4 bases from V and 8 bases from J, the junction contained 9 bases not matched to a gene. CDR1 is MGHRA, CDR2 YSYEKL, per germline. There are 15 residues in the CDR3. CDR3 sequence: CASSPGTSPLDEQFF. The CDR3 DNA follows: TGCGCCAGCAGCCCGGGGACTAGCCCATTAGATGAGCAGTTCTTC.

This chain joins TRBV13 and TRBJ1-1; 7 nucleotides match TRBD1. Germline-derived CDR1 and CDR2 are PRHDT and FYEKMQ (reference sequence). CDR3 length: 19 residues. Unmatched junction bases numbered 16, after V lost 3 bases and J lost 0 bases. The CDR3 nucleotides read TGTGCCAGCAGCTTTTACCCGGAGTCCTCCCAGGGGGTGAACACTGAAGCTTTCTTT. Amino acids: CASSFYPESSQGVNTEAFF. Full variable domain (rest looked up from reference TRBV13 and TRBJ1-1): AAGVIQSPRHLIKEKRETATLKCYPIPRHDTVYWYQQGPGQDPQFLISFYEKMQSDKGSIPDRFSAQQFSDYHSELNMSSLELGDSALYFCASSFYPESSQGVNTEAFFGQGTRLTVV.

The rearrangement links TRBV18 to TRBJ1-2; D might be TRBD1 (6 bases). Trimming removed 5 bases from V and 5 bases from J, with 21 bases in between. The CDR3 has 16 residues. Germline V gene data show CDR1 as KGHSH and CDR2 as LQKENI. The CDR3 DNA sequence: TGTGCCAGCTCAACGACAGGAGCAGGGTCTCGATATGGCTACACCTTC. This codes for CASSTTGAGSRYGYTF.

The chain uses TRBV18 and TRBJ1-1, with a possible D match to TRBD1 (6 bases). CDR1 is KGHSH, CDR2 LQKENI, per germline. The length of the CDR3 is 15 residues. V lost 5 bases, J lost 1 base, and 14 bases lay in between. In DNA form, the CDR3 reads TGTGCCAGCTCATCACGGACAGATCGGAACACTGAAGCTTTCTTT. Amino acid sequence: CASSSRTDRNTEAFF.

The V call is TRBV28, the J call TRBJ2-3; D is ambiguous. V gave up 6 bases and J gave up 6 bases, with 7 bases separating them. The CDR3 length is 11 residues. The germline V gene has CDR1 MDHEN and CDR2 SYDVKM. CDR3 protein: CASSRSDTQYF. Here the CDR3 DNA reads TGTGCCAGCAGCCGGTCCGATACGCAGTATTTT.

The chain combines TRBV4-3 with TRBJ1-4, with D unresolved. The CDR3 is 15 residues long. V was pared by 0 bases and J by 6 bases, with 11 bases between. Per the germline V gene, CDR1 is LGHNA and CDR2 is YSLEER. The CDR3 coding sequence is TGCGCCAGCAGCCAAGATCTGGGGAAGTATGAAAAACTGTTTTTT. Translation: CASSQDLGKYEKLFF.

The CDR3 spells CASSRTGTDNQPQHF. The CDR3 DNA follows: TGCGCCAGCAGCAGGACAGGGACGGACAATCAGCCCCAGCATTTT. The chain links TRBV5-1 to TRBJ1-5, with 8 bases that match TRBD1. Trimming at V came to 4 bases and at J to 3 bases, leaving 6 bases not matched to a gene. Germline lookup yields CDR1 SGHRS and CDR2 YFSETQ. The CDR3 has 15 amino acids.

This clone has only one observation. The chain has TRBV30 and TRBJ2-3; D unclear. Germline V gene lookup returns CDR1 GTSNPN and CDR2 SVGIG (reference sequence). Trimming took off 6 bases at V and 4 bases at J, with 11 bases between the two ends. The CDR3 runs 12 residues. CDR3 sequence reads: CACPSGADTQYF. The CDR3 DNA is TGTGCCTGCCCAAGTGGGGCAGATACGCAGTATTTT.

This clone was recorded once. The V and J genes are TRBV27 and TRBJ2-5; tentatively, D is TRBD2 (6 bases). The CDR3 runs to 11 residues. Germline V gene lookup returns CDR1 MNHEY and CDR2 SMNVEV (reference sequence). Trimming removed 7 bases at V and 7 bases at J, with 10 bases between. CDR3: CASTLGGTQYF. Written as DNA, the CDR3 is TGTGCCAGCACCCTGGGGGGGACCCAGTACTTC.

The chain is built from TRBV9 and TRBJ1-1; no definite D call. The CDR3 consists of 14 residues. The V end lost 3 bases, the J end lost 4 bases, and 13 bases lay between the germline ends. The germline V gene encodes CDR1 SGDLS and CDR2 YYNGEE. CDR3 residues: CASSAEPWGTEAFF. In nucleotides, the CDR3 is TGTGCCAGCAGCGCTGAACCTTGGGGCACTGAAGCTTTCTTT.